This entry lists 13 T cell receptor beta chains sequenced from one sample in a study of cytotoxic CD8 clonotypes in ibrutinib-treated CLL listed by TCRdb under 2021. Sample time point, as interpreted from the label and publication: progressive disease on ibrutinib. The protocol used for the library was the immunoSEQ multiplex PCR assay. TCRdb holds this immuneACCESS table with in-frame rearrangements only. Some clones are missing; in checked studies, unresolved V genes explain under half, and the rest has no known cause. This sample is represented by roughly 42,000 clones; about 65% of them were singletons. The biggest ten clones account for 7% of the sample. The material was PBMCs, obtained at disease progression, from a patient treated with ibrutinib. These receptors all come from a human donor with chronic lymphocytic leukemia.

J is TRBJ2-1 and V is TRBV11-2, with D tentatively TRBD2 (5 bases). Germline V gives CDR1 SGHAT, CDR2 FQNNGV. The CDR3 totals 15 residues. V lost 5 bases, J lost 2 bases, and 13 bases lay in between. This CDR3 reads CASSKPSGAYNEQFF. The CDR3 region has the DNA TGTGCCAGCAGCAAACCCTCCGGGGCCTACAATGAGCAGTTCTTC.

This CDR3 is CASSFEGAKTQYF. The CDR3 DNA is TGTGCCAGCAGCTTTGAGGGGGCGAAGACCCAGTACTTC. The chain is built from TRBV7-2 and TRBJ2-5; 7 nucleotides match TRBD1. Germline V gene sequence: CDR1 SGHTA, CDR2 FQGNSA. Trimming took 3 bases from V and 6 from J; bases not matched to a gene: 4. The CDR3 has 13 amino acids.

This sequence joins TRBV9 and TRBJ2-5; 10 bases match TRBD2. Germline V gives CDR1 SGDLS, CDR2 YYNGEE. J gave up 3 bases and V 1 base, and 0 bases lay outside the gene matches. This CDR3 is built from 14 residues. CDR3 sequence reads: CASSVLAGEETQYF. The CDR3 DNA follows: TGTGCCAGCAGCGTACTAGCGGGAGAAGAGACCCAGTACTTC.

This clone was seen just once. V is TRBV6-5 and J is TRBJ2-7; D is uncertain. Germline-derived CDR1 and CDR2 are MNHEY and SVGAGI. The CDR3 runs to 13 residues. V lost 4 bases and J lost 2, with 9 bases in between. The CDR3 DNA is TGTGCCAGCAGTTCGGCCAGCCCCTACGAGCAGTACTTC. This codes for CASSSASPYEQYF.

The J gene is TRBJ1-1, the V gene TRBV5-1; perhaps TRBD1 as D (5 bases). V gave up 8 bases and J gave up 1 base, with 15 bases separating them. The germline CDR1 and CDR2 sequences are SGHRS and YFSETQ. CDR3 size: 14 residues. In DNA, the CDR3 is TGCGCCAGTACGTTCGAAACAGGGAACACTGAAGCTTTCTTT. Its translation is CASTFETGNTEAFF.

V usage is TRBV9 and J usage is TRBJ1-2; 7 nucleotides line up with TRBD1. The CDR3 is 15 amino acids. CDR1 and CDR2 from the germline V gene are SGDLS and YYNGEE. V shed 3 bases, J shed 4 bases, and the junction held 9 bases outside the gene matches. In DNA, the CDR3 is TGTGCCAGCAGCGGGCCGGGACAGCTTCTCTATGGCTACACCTTC. Its translation: CASSGPGQLLYGYTF.

The V and J genes are TRBV9 and TRBJ2-3; 10 bases agree with TRBD2. J was trimmed by 8 bases and V by 0 bases; bases with no gene match: 15. Germline CDR1 is SGDLS and CDR2 is YYNGEE. The CDR3 covers 18 residues. The DNA for the CDR3 is TGTGCCAGCAGCGTAGGAGGGCTAGCGGGAGAGAGGGAGGGTACGCAGTATTTT. Encoded protein: CASSVGGLAGEREGTQYF.

This clone came up a few times. This chain links TRBV28 with TRBJ2-7; TRBD1 agrees at 7 bases. The CDR3 is 14 amino acids. Germline V lookup: CDR1 MDHEN, CDR2 SYDVKM. The ends lost 5 bases at V and 3 bases at J; junction bases unmatched: 7. The CDR3: CASSGDSSGYEQYF. The CDR3 DNA reads TGTGCCAGCAGTGGGGACAGTAGTGGCTACGAGCAGTACTTC.

The gene calls are TRBV7-9 and TRBJ2-1; TRBD2 matches 10 bases. The CDR3 runs to 15 residues. Germline V gene data show CDR1 as SEHNR and CDR2 as FQNEAQ (reference sequence). Germline trimming cut 5 bases from V and 7 bases from J; bases unmatched to any gene: 8. CDR3 sequence reads: CASSPRGLAPNEQFF. The CDR3 DNA reads as TGTGCCAGCAGCCCCCGGGGACTAGCGCCGAATGAGCAGTTCTTC.

The rearrangement uses TRBV7-6 and TRBJ2-2, with 8 bases fitting TRBD2. Per the germline V gene, CDR1 is SGHVS and CDR2 is FNYEAQ. The length of the CDR3 is 16 residues. V gave up 0 bases and J gave up 7 bases; unmatched junction bases: 7. The CDR3 reads CASSLAFRREDGELFF. Here the CDR3 DNA reads TGTGCCAGCAGCTTAGCCTTCCGGCGGGAGGACGGGGAGCTGTTTTTT.

The chain joins TRBV7-9 to TRBJ2-7; 7 bases are a match to TRBD1. The CDR3 is made up of 14 amino acids. Losses at the gene ends were 4 bases for V and 1 base for J; bases not matched to a gene: 4. The germline V gene has CDR1 SEHNR and CDR2 FQNEAQ (reference sequence). This CDR3 reads CASSSQGQSYEQYF. The CDR3 coding sequence is TGTGCCAGCAGCTCCCAGGGACAGTCCTACGAGCAGTACTTC.

The chain is built from TRBV5-1 and TRBJ2-3; 7 nucleotides agree with TRBD2. The CDR3 covers 14 residues. The V gene's germline CDR1 is SGHRS and CDR2 YFSETQ. Trimming cost V 2 bases and J 2 bases; bases outside gene matches: 2. The CDR3 region is CASSLAGYTDTQYF. The CDR3 DNA reads as TGCGCCAGCAGCTTAGCGGGGTACACAGATACGCAGTATTTT.

The rearrangement uses TRBV7-9 and TRBJ1-2; maybe TRBD1 (6 bases). CDR3 length: 13 amino acids. Germline CDR1 and CDR2: SEHNR and FQNEAQ (reference sequence). V was cut by 4 bases and J by 2 bases, with 8 bases left in between. The CDR3 region is CASSYGQNYGYTF. The DNA for the CDR3 is TGTGCCAGCAGCTATGGACAGAACTATGGCTACACCTTC.